Included here is one TCR beta chain sequence, with context. Its antigen is not known. 60 Vbeta and 13 Jbeta primers were used in PCR. TCRdb's table, derived via immunoSEQ multiplex PCR, lists solely in-frame clones and lacks some. Among around 100,000 clones listed, roughly 71% were seen once. The data belong to a study of cytomegalovirus exposure and HLA in healthy donors. This CDR3 has 13 amino acids. V was clipped by 3 bases and J by 4 bases; unmatched bases: 3. CDR1 and CDR2 from the germline V gene are SQVTM and ANQGSEA. Study results and caveats: The listing of approximately 160 TCR beta chains classed them as cytomegalovirus-associated.

The receptor comes from a man aged 40-55 years in good health and CMV-seropositive. This rearrangement joins TRBV29-1 to TRBJ2-1; TRBD1 matches 7 bases. The sample was PBMCs. The CDR3 loop reads CSVEDRRYNEQFF. The CDR3 nucleotides read TGCAGCGTTGAGGACAGGCGGTACAATGAGCAGTTCTTC.